Presented here are 10 T cell receptor beta chains from one specimen sequenced in a study of CD8+CD57+ T cells in acquired aplastic anemia. Patients picked for sequencing had shown CD8+CD57+ cell expansion detected by flow cytometry. According to the study, genomic DNA was the template for TCR beta VDJ and CDR3 profiling. Via MiXCR, TCRdb re-called the reads, giving one row per CDR3 protein. The sample carries about 170,000 distinct CDR3 sequences, 40% to 50% recorded once. Specimen: sorted CD4+, CD8+, or CD8+CD57+ T cells (not recorded which) from PBMCs. These receptors originate from a human donor with aplastic anemia.

The chain carries TRBV29-1 and TRBJ2-1; D is possibly TRBD1 (6 bases). The CDR3 length is 11 residues. The germline CDR1 and CDR2 sequences are SQVTM and ANQGSEA. Trimming stripped 2 bases from V and 10 bases from J, with 9 bases between. The CDR3 nucleotides are TGCAGCGTTGAATCTGGGGGCGAGCAGTTCTTC. Its translation: CSVESGGEQFF.

This clonotype showed up just a few times. The genes are TRBV29-1 and TRBJ1-2; D gene ambiguous. The CDR3 runs to 14 residues. V was pared by 0 bases and J by 3 bases, with 11 bases between. The germline V gene has CDR1 SQVTM and CDR2 ANQGSEA. The CDR3 nucleotides are TGCAGCGTTGAAGACAGGCATACACACTATGGCTACACCTTC. This translates into CSVEDRHTHYGYTF.

J is TRBJ1-5 and V is TRBV7-2, with D maybe TRBD1 (6 bases). This CDR3 contains 14 residues. Germline V gene sequence: CDR1 SGHTA, CDR2 FQGNSA. Trimming removed 5 bases at V and 5 bases at J, with 13 bases between. CDR3 sequence (DNA): TGTGCCAGCAGCATCTACAGGGCGGATCAGCCCCAGCATTTT. Translation gives CASSIYRADQPQHF.

This clonotype was counted ten times or more. The J gene is TRBJ2-3, the V gene TRBV10-3; unclear D gene. This CDR3 is built from 16 residues. Between the trimmed V and J ends, which lost 0 bases and 1 base, there was a span of 11 bases. Germline CDR1 and CDR2: ENHRY and SYGVKD. This chain's CDR3 is CAISESSVSGTDTQYF. CDR3 bases: TGTGCCATCAGTGAGTCTTCCGTATCAGGCACAGATACGCAGTATTTT.

The chain employs TRBV15 and TRBJ1-1, with a weak D call TRBD1 (5 bases). Germline V gene sequence: CDR1 LNHNV, CDR2 YYDKDF (reference sequence). This CDR3 is 14 amino acids long. V gave up 5 bases and J gave up 0 bases, with 10 bases separating them. Written as DNA, the CDR3 is TGTGCCACCAGCCCAGGGATCGTGAACACTGAAGCTTTCTTT. Its translation is CATSPGIVNTEAFF.

At least ten counts were recorded for this clonotype. This chain links TRBV9 with TRBJ2-3, with D unclear. Deletions cut 0 bases from V and 5 bases from J, with 4 bases between. Germline CDR1 reads SGDLS; CDR2 reads YYNGEE. The CDR3 has 12 amino acids. CDR3 protein: CASSVAVDTQYF. CDR3 bases: TGTGCCAGCAGCGTAGCGGTAGATACGCAGTATTTT.

This clonotype was recorded at least ten times. This chain connects TRBV13 to TRBJ1-2; 9 bases are shared with TRBD1. The germline gives CDR1 PRHDT, CDR2 FYEKMQ (reference sequence). V trimming: 4 bases; J trimming: 5 bases; junction bases outside the gene matches: 8. This CDR3 comprises 15 residues. The CDR3 sequence: CASSSGSTGGYGYTF. CDR3 in DNA: TGTGCCAGCAGCTCCGGCTCGACAGGGGGATATGGCTACACCTTC.

V and J are TRBV7-3 and TRBJ2-3; D ambiguous. Between the trimmed V and J ends, which lost 5 bases and 3 bases, there was a span of 9 bases. The V gene's germline CDR1 is SGHTA and CDR2 FQGTGA. This CDR3 region has 13 residues. This chain's CDR3 is CASSQTLTDTQYF. The CDR3 DNA sequence: TGTGCCAGCAGCCAAACCCTAACAGATACGCAGTATTTT. Full variable domain (missing parts from reference TRBV7-3 and TRBJ2-3): GAGVSQTPSNKVTEKGKYVELRCDPISGHTALYWYRQSLGQGPEFLIYFQGTGAADDSGLPNDRFFAVRPEGSVSTLKIQRTERGDSAVYLCASSQTLTDTQYFGPGTRLTVL.

The V call is TRBV10-3, the J call TRBJ2-2, with D perhaps TRBD1 (7 bases). V gave up 6 bases and J gave up 7 bases, with 12 bases separating them. This CDR3 is built from 13 residues. The V gene's germline CDR1 is ENHRY and CDR2 SYGVKD. In DNA, the CDR3 is TGTGCCATCAGGGACCAGGGGGGCGGGGAGCTGTTTTTT. Its protein is CAIRDQGGGELFF.

J is TRBJ2-7 and V is TRBV7-2; D not certain. Germline CDR1 reads SGHTA; CDR2 reads FQGNSA. The CDR3 sequence is 13 residues long. V shed 1 base and J shed 6 bases, with 10 bases lying between them. CDR3: CASSLDPHGEQYF. As DNA, the CDR3 is TGTGCCAGCAGCTTAGACCCCCATGGCGAGCAGTACTTC.